A single sample gave rise to the 27 T cell receptor beta chains below, sequenced in a study of cytomegalovirus exposure and HLA in healthy donors (dated by TCRdb to the late 2010s). Preparation of the library involved the immunoSEQ multiplex PCR assay. For the multiplex PCR, a mixture combining 60 forward primers for TCR Vbeta segments and 13 reverse primers for TCR Jbeta segments was used. The immuneACCESS repertoire file appears here via TCRdb, limited to in-frame rearrangements. These files lack a portion of the clones; in checked studies, under half of the deficit traces to unresolved V genes, and the cause of the others is not known. The sample contains fewer than 200,000 clones, roughly 80% of them found a single time. The ten largest clones capture 0.77% of the sample. The sample comprised PBMCs. Receptor source: a woman aged 18-30 years in good health and CMV-seronegative.

The chain couples TRBV28 to TRBJ2-7; 9 bases map to TRBD2. The length of the CDR3 is 13 residues. Trimming cost V 6 bases and J 2 bases; bases outside gene matches: 2. Germline V CDR1 and CDR2: MDHEN, SYDVKM. The CDR3 sequence: CASRLAGPYEQYF. The CDR3 coding sequence is TGTGCCAGCAGGCTAGCGGGGCCCTACGAGCAGTACTTC.

J is TRBJ1-1 and V is TRBV5-4; D perhaps matches TRBD1 (6 bases). CDR3 length: 15 residues. The V end was cut by 3 bases, the J end by 5 bases, with 17 bases between. Germline V gene lookup returns CDR1 SGHNT and CDR2 YYREEE (reference sequence). This CDR3 is CASSSKGGWRTEAFF. The CDR3 region has the DNA TGTGCCAGCAGCTCCAAAGGGGGATGGAGGACTGAAGCTTTCTTT. Complete variable domain (other parts from reference TRBV5-4 and TRBJ1-1): ETGVTQSPTHLIKTRGQQVTLRCSSQSGHNTVSWYQQALGQGPQFIFQYYREEENGRGNFPPRFSGLQFPNYSSELNVNALELDDSALYLCASSSKGGWRTEAFFGQGTRLTVV.

V and J are TRBV6-4 and TRBJ2-2; no clear D. This CDR3 has 13 amino acids. The germline CDR1 and CDR2 sequences are MRHNA and SNTAGT. With 3 bases removed from V and 5 bases from J, the gap between germline ends came to 7 bases. CDR3 sequence reads: CASSDKPTGELFF. CDR3 DNA sequence: TGTGCCAGCAGTGATAAGCCTACCGGGGAGCTGTTTTTT.

In this sample, this clone turned up once. The chain recombines TRBV28 with TRBJ2-2, with D perhaps matching TRBD1 (6 bases). The CDR3 runs to 19 residues. Germline-derived CDR1 and CDR2 are MDHEN and SYDVKM. V lost 0 bases and J 4 bases, leaving 21 bases between the germline ends. The CDR3 loop reads CASSLWSPFRDKSTGELFF. CDR3 coding DNA: TGTGCCAGCAGTTTATGGTCCCCCTTCCGGGACAAATCCACCGGGGAGCTGTTTTTT.

The chain has TRBV4-2 and TRBJ1-5; 7 positions agree with TRBD1. Germline V gene lookup returns CDR1 LGHNA and CDR2 YNFKEQ. The CDR3 loop spans 17 amino acids. After removal of 0 bases from V and 4 bases from J, the junction contained 9 bases not matched to a gene. CDR3 nucleotide sequence: TGTGCCAGCAGCCAAGAAGGTTTAGGGACAGTGAATCAGCCCCAGCATTTT. Protein: CASSQEGLGTVNQPQHF.

The genes are TRBV30 and TRBJ2-7, with D perhaps matching TRBD1 (6 bases). CDR1 GTSNPN and CDR2 SVGIG come from the germline V gene (reference sequence). CDR3 length: 14 amino acids. Here the CDR3 reads CATLSPDRTYEQYF. DNA for the CDR3: TGTGCTACCCTCTCGCCCGACAGGACCTACGAGCAGTACTTC.

This chain connects TRBV6-1 to TRBJ1-4; 8 bases line up with TRBD1. CDR3 size: 15 residues. The germline gives CDR1 MNHNS, CDR2 SASEGT. V shed 4 bases and J 7 bases; nucleotides not matched to a gene: 8. In DNA, the CDR3 is TGTGCCAGCAGTGGGGTGACAGGGGTCTCTGAAAAACTGTTTTTT. This sequence encodes CASSGVTGVSEKLFF.

The chain combines TRBV4-3 with TRBJ2-1; weak D call: TRBD2 (6 bases). Deletions cut 1 base from V and 10 bases from J, with 17 bases between. The CDR3 extends over 15 amino acids. Per the germline V gene, CDR1 is LGHNA and CDR2 is YSLEER. The CDR3 DNA sequence: TGCGCCAGCAGCCAAGTCGGTCTTGCGGGGCCGGAGCAGTTCTTC. Translated: CASSQVGLAGPEQFF.

This chain uses TRBV28 with TRBJ1-2; perhaps TRBD1 as D (6 bases). The CDR3 loop spans 20 amino acids. V gave up 4 bases and J gave up 4 bases, with 31 bases separating them. The germline V gene encodes CDR1 MDHEN and CDR2 SYDVKM. The CDR3 DNA sequence: TGTGCCAGCAGTTCCCCCCTCCCCCCCCCACACAGGGAATTCGGCTATGGCTACACCTTC. As protein: CASSSPLPPPHREFGYGYTF.

The DNA for the CDR3 is TGTGCCAGTAGTCCCCCACCCCGACAGAAGGGGTCATTCAATCAGCCCCAGCATTTT. It specifies CASSPPPRQKGSFNQPQHF. The rearrangement uses TRBV19 and TRBJ1-5, with a tentative D call TRBD1 (5 bases). This CDR3 is built from 19 residues. CDR1 and CDR2 (germline): LNHDA, SQIVND (reference sequence). V was pared by 5 bases and J by 3 bases, with 26 bases between. The full variable domain, with the rest looked up from reference TRBV19 and TRBJ1-5, is DGGITQSPKYLFRKEGQNVTLSCEQNLNHDAMYWYRQDPGQGLRLIYYSQIVNDFQKGDIAEGYSVSREKKESFPLTVTSAQKNPTAFYLCASSPPPRQKGSFNQPQHFGDGTRLSIL.

With respect to this clone: An end of the junction differs from the germline gene, which may be a read error. The genes are TRBV7-7 and TRBJ2-3; D remains unclear. The CDR3 runs to 14 residues. The germline V gene encodes CDR1 SSHAT and CDR2 FNYEAQ (reference sequence). DNA for the CDR3: TGTGCTAGCAGCTTAGGCTACCTCACAGATACGCAGTATTTT. Its translation is CASSLGYLTDTQYF. The complete variable domain, with remaining parts taken from reference TRBV7-7 and TRBJ2-3, reads GAGVSQSPRYKVTKRGQDVTLRCDPISSHATLYWYQQALGQGPEFLTYFNYEAQPDKSGLPSDRFSAERPEGSISTLTIQRTEQRDSAMYRCASSLGYLTDTQYFGPGTRLTVL.

V and J are TRBV7-3 and TRBJ2-1, with a weak D call TRBD2 (6 bases). The V end was cut by 2 bases, the J end by 8 bases, with 19 bases between. This CDR3 contains 16 residues. Germline loops: CDR1 SGHTA, CDR2 FQGTGA. The CDR3 region has the DNA TGTGCCAGCAGCTTAGTTAGCGGAAACACAATTGATGAGCAGTTCTTC. Its protein product is CASSLVSGNTIDEQFF.

The V call is TRBV28, the J call TRBJ1-1, with 7 bases identical to TRBD1. CDR3 length: 14 amino acids. The J segment lost 8 bases and the V segment lost 7 bases, leaving 13 bases of the junction unmatched. The germline V gene encodes CDR1 MDHEN and CDR2 SYDVKM. CDR3 residues: CASISPGQAKEAFF. CDR3 nucleotides: TGTGCCAGCATTAGCCCCGGACAGGCCAAAGAAGCTTTCTTT. Drawing the rest from reference TRBV28 and TRBJ1-1, the complete variable domain is DVKVTQSSRYLVKRTGEKVFLECVQDMDHENMFWYRQDPGLGLRLIYFSYDVKMKEKGDIPEGYSVSREKKERFSLILESASTNQTSMYLCASISPGQAKEAFFGQGTRLTVV.

The sample holds a few counts of this clone. CDR3: CASSLGLAGGEGTQYF. The CDR3, as DNA: TGTGCCAGCAGCTTGGGACTAGCGGGAGGAGAAGGTACGCAGTATTTT. This chain joins TRBV5-5 and TRBJ2-3, with 13 bases matching TRBD2. Germline V CDR1 and CDR2: SGHKS, YYEKEE (reference sequence). Trimming removed 0 bases from V and 8 bases from J; junction bases left unmatched: 6. The length of the CDR3 is 16 residues. Variable domain in full (rest from reference TRBV5-5 and TRBJ2-3): DAGVTQSPTHLIKTRGQQVTLRCSPISGHKSVSWYQQVLGQGPQFIFQYYEKEERGRGNFPDRFSARQFPNYSSELNVNALLLGDSALYLCASSLGLAGGEGTQYFGPGTRLTVL.

This chain uses TRBV2 with TRBJ2-3, with 9 bases lining up with TRBD1. Unmatched junction bases numbered 12, after V lost 6 bases and J lost 5 bases. There are 16 residues in the CDR3. Per germline, CDR1 SNHLY and CDR2 FYNNEI. For the CDR3, the DNA is TGTGCCAGCAGCGGACCGGGACAGGGTATCGAAGATACGCAGTATTTT. This gives the protein CASSGPGQGIEDTQYF.

V usage is TRBV29-1 and J usage is TRBJ2-7; D unresolved. Germline CDR1 SQVTM, CDR2 ANQGSEA. The CDR3 is 13 residues long. V lost 2 bases and J lost 4, with 12 bases in between. The CDR3 DNA reads as TGCAGCGTTGAACCCACGACCGGGTACGAGCAGTACTTC. Translating gives CSVEPTTGYEQYF.

The chain is built from TRBV29-1 and TRBJ1-2; 8 nucleotides line up with TRBD1. Germline-derived CDR1 and CDR2 are SQVTM and ANQGSEA. V lost 6 bases to trimming and J lost 4 bases; unmatched junction nucleotides: 16. The length of the CDR3 is 16 residues. CDR3 DNA: TGCAGCGTCGCCCGGGACAGGCAGGTTTTAACCTATGGCTACACCTTC. Its protein product is CSVARDRQVLTYGYTF.

The chain carries TRBV12-1 and TRBJ2-7; the table's D call, TRBD1, has no DNA check behind it. TRBV12-1 is classified as a pseudogene. CDR3 length: 20 residues. CDR3 sequence: CASSFPGSKERDRGSYEQYF. CDR3 nucleotides: TGTGCCAGCAGCTTTCCCGGATCAAAAGAACGGGACAGGGGCTCCTACGAGCAGTACTTC.

This chain joins TRBV28 and TRBJ1-3, with 8 bases lining up with TRBD1. There are 15 residues in the CDR3. Trimming at V came to 5 bases and at J to 2 bases, leaving 5 bases not matched to a gene. CDR1 and CDR2 (germline): MDHEN, SYDVKM. This CDR3 reads CASSLDRGPGNTIYF. The CDR3 nucleotides are TGTGCCAGCAGTCTAGACAGGGGACCTGGAAACACCATATATTTT. Complete variable domain (other parts from reference TRBV28 and TRBJ1-3): DVKVTQSSRYLVKRTGEKVFLECVQDMDHENMFWYRQDPGLGLRLIYFSYDVKMKEKGDIPEGYSVSREKKERFSLILESASTNQTSMYLCASSLDRGPGNTIYFGEGSWLTVV.

CDR3 nucleotides: TGTGCCAGCAGTTTCCAACCTACCCCCAGGGGGTCCGAGCAGTTCTTC. It specifies CASSFQPTPRGSEQFF. The genes are TRBV28 and TRBJ2-1; 7 nucleotides line up with TRBD1. In germline, CDR1 is MDHEN, CDR2 SYDVKM. This CDR3 contains 16 residues. V lost 3 bases, J lost 10 bases, and 15 bases stayed unmatched. The variable domain in full, with the rest retrieved from reference TRBV28 and TRBJ2-1, is DVKVTQSSRYLVKRTGEKVFLECVQDMDHENMFWYRQDPGLGLRLIYFSYDVKMKEKGDIPEGYSVSREKKERFSLILESASTNQTSMYLCASSFQPTPRGSEQFFGPGTRLTVL.

A few counts support this clone. This sequence joins TRBV11-2 and TRBJ2-1; possibly TRBD2 for D (6 bases). CDR1 SGHAT and CDR2 FQNNGV come from the germline V gene. The ends were cut back, 1 base at V and 4 bases at J, with 23 bases in the middle. This CDR3 spans 19 amino acids. The CDR3 nucleotides read TGTGCCAGCAGCTTAGTTACGGGAGTGGTCCCGAAGGTGTACAATGAGCAGTTCTTC. The encoded protein is CASSLVTGVVPKVYNEQFF.

The chain couples TRBV5-1 to TRBJ1-1, with 8 bases aligning to TRBD1. The CDR3 totals 17 residues. The trim removed 4 bases at V and 3 bases at J, leaving 14 bases unmatched. In germline, CDR1 is SGHRS, CDR2 YFSETQ. The CDR3: CASSEPQGAEGDTEAFF. Here the CDR3 DNA reads TGCGCCAGCAGCGAACCTCAGGGGGCGGAGGGTGACACTGAAGCTTTCTTT.

The chain's CDR3 is CASSLETSGEHNEQFF. DNA for the CDR3: TGCGCCAGCAGCTTGGAAACTAGCGGAGAGCACAATGAGCAGTTCTTC. This chain connects TRBV5-1 to TRBJ2-1, with 8 bases identical to TRBD2. The germline V gene has CDR1 SGHRS and CDR2 YFSETQ. With V trimmed by 0 bases and J by 5 bases, 7 bases remained unmatched. This CDR3 spans 16 amino acids.

This chain joins TRBV6-6 and TRBJ1-2, with TRBD1 identical over 8 bases. From germline, CDR1 is MNHNY and CDR2 SVGAGI (reference sequence). The CDR3 runs 14 residues. V gave up 6 bases and J gave up 6 bases; unmatched junction bases: 9. CDR3 bases: TGTGCCAGCAGAAAAGACAGGGGACCCCATGGCTACACCTTC. It codes for CASRKDRGPHGYTF.

The rearrangement uses TRBV28 and TRBJ2-7; 7 nucleotides line up with TRBD2. CDR3 length equals 13 residues. V lost 6 bases to trimming and J lost 2 bases; unmatched junction nucleotides: 4. Per germline, CDR1 MDHEN and CDR2 SYDVKM. The CDR3, as DNA: TGTGCCAGCAGACCGGGGGGACCCTACGAGCAGTACTTC. Translation gives CASRPGGPYEQYF.

The chain has TRBV5-4 and TRBJ2-7, with a tentative D call TRBD1 (5 bases). Trimming took off 0 bases at V and 0 bases at J, with 10 bases between the two ends. Germline-derived CDR1 and CDR2 are SGHNT and YYREEE (reference sequence). The CDR3 extends over 15 amino acids. The CDR3 sequence: CASSLVGQGSYEQYF. The CDR3 coding sequence is TGTGCCAGCAGCTTGGTAGGTCAGGGCTCCTACGAGCAGTACTTC. The full variable domain, with the rest looked up from reference TRBV5-4 and TRBJ2-7, is ETGVTQSPTHLIKTRGQQVTLRCSSQSGHNTVSWYQQALGQGPQFIFQYYREEENGRGNFPPRFSGLQFPNYSSELNVNALELDDSALYLCASSLVGQGSYEQYFGPGTRLTVT.

The chain combines TRBV7-3 with TRBJ2-6; a weak D match, TRBD2 (6 bases). Germline V gene data show CDR1 as SGHTA and CDR2 as FQGTGA. The V end was cut by 5 bases, the J end by 6 bases, with 17 bases between. The CDR3 has 16 residues. The CDR3 sequence is CASSPTAGGSANVLTF. The CDR3, as DNA: TGTGCCAGCAGCCCTACCGCCGGGGGTTCGGCCAACGTCCTGACTTTC.